This passage covers 7 T cell receptor beta chains from one sample sequenced in a study of OX40 agonist ivuxolimab in advanced cancers. TCRdb's table, derived via immunoSEQ multiplex PCR, lists solely in-frame clones and lacks some. Among 20,000 or so clones, 70% to 90% were seen once, and the ten largest hold about 32%. This specimen consisted of CD4+ or CD8+ T cells sorted from blood, obtained in a trial of the OX40 agonist ivuxolimab. Every receptor here comes from an adult with an advanced solid tumor such as melanoma, head and neck, liver or kidney cancer.

This rearrangement joins TRBV11-2 to TRBJ2-7; 7 nucleotides match TRBD2. Trimming cost V 5 bases and J 3 bases; bases outside gene matches: 7. The CDR3 contains 14 residues. Germline CDR1 SGHAT, CDR2 FQNNGV. Here the CDR3 DNA reads TGTGCCAGCAGCCCCCCGAGCGGGGACTACGAGCAGTACTTC. Its protein product is CASSPPSGDYEQYF.

The rearrangement joins TRBV6-6 to TRBJ1-1; D is perhaps TRBD1 (6 bases). The V gene lost 2 bases and the J gene lost 10 bases, with 11 bases spanning the gap. This CDR3 spans 12 amino acids. The germline V gene has CDR1 MNHNY and CDR2 SVGAGI (reference sequence). The CDR3 is CASSYGGLGAFF. Here the CDR3 DNA reads TGTGCCAGCAGTTACGGGGGCCTGGGAGCTTTCTTT.

The chain is built from TRBV14 and TRBJ2-5; tentative D call: TRBD2 (5 bases). CDR3 length: 14 amino acids. Germline V gene sequence: CDR1 SGHDN, CDR2 FVKESK. Trimming pared 0 bases from V and 2 bases from J, leaving 7 bases between. The CDR3 region has the DNA TGTGCCAGCAGCCAAGAGCGGGTACAAGAGACCCAGTACTTC. Amino acids: CASSQERVQETQYF.

V usage is TRBV12-5 and J usage is TRBJ2-5; D not resolved. V was shortened by 0 bases and J by 0 bases, with 8 bases between the two germline ends. The V gene's germline CDR1 is LGHNT and CDR2 FRNRAP. The CDR3 sequence is 15 residues long. CDR3 sequence (DNA): TGTGCTAGTGGTTTGGTAGGAGAGTACCAAGAGACCCAGTACTTC. This encodes CASGLVGEYQETQYF.

The chain recombines TRBV4-1 with TRBJ1-2; 7 positions agree with TRBD1. Unmatched junction bases numbered 3, after V lost 1 base and J lost 4 bases. Germline CDR1 and CDR2: MGHRA and YSYEKL. The CDR3 is 14 residues long. For the CDR3, the DNA is TGCGCCAGCAGCCAAGGAGGACAGGTCTATGGCTACACCTTC. Its translation is CASSQGGQVYGYTF.

The chain combines TRBV5-1 with TRBJ2-2; 12 bases match TRBD2. CDR3 length equals 19 residues. Germline-derived CDR1 and CDR2 are SGHRS and YFSETQ. The V and J ends lost 4 bases and 7 bases, in that order; junction bases with no gene match: 17. CDR3 in amino acids: CASSLHILTSGSNGGELFF. Here the CDR3 DNA reads TGCGCCAGCAGCCTTCACATCCTGACTAGCGGGAGTAATGGCGGGGAGCTGTTTTTT.

The gene calls are TRBV10-3 and TRBJ2-1, with 12 bases identical to TRBD2. Trimming removed 6 bases from V and 4 bases from J; junction bases left unmatched: 10. This CDR3 has 17 amino acids. The germline V gene has CDR1 ENHRY and CDR2 SYGVKD. The CDR3 nucleotides read TGTGCCATCAGCGGCCTAGCGGGAGGGCCTAGGTACAATGAGCAGTTCTTC. Translation gives CAISGLAGGPRYNEQFF.